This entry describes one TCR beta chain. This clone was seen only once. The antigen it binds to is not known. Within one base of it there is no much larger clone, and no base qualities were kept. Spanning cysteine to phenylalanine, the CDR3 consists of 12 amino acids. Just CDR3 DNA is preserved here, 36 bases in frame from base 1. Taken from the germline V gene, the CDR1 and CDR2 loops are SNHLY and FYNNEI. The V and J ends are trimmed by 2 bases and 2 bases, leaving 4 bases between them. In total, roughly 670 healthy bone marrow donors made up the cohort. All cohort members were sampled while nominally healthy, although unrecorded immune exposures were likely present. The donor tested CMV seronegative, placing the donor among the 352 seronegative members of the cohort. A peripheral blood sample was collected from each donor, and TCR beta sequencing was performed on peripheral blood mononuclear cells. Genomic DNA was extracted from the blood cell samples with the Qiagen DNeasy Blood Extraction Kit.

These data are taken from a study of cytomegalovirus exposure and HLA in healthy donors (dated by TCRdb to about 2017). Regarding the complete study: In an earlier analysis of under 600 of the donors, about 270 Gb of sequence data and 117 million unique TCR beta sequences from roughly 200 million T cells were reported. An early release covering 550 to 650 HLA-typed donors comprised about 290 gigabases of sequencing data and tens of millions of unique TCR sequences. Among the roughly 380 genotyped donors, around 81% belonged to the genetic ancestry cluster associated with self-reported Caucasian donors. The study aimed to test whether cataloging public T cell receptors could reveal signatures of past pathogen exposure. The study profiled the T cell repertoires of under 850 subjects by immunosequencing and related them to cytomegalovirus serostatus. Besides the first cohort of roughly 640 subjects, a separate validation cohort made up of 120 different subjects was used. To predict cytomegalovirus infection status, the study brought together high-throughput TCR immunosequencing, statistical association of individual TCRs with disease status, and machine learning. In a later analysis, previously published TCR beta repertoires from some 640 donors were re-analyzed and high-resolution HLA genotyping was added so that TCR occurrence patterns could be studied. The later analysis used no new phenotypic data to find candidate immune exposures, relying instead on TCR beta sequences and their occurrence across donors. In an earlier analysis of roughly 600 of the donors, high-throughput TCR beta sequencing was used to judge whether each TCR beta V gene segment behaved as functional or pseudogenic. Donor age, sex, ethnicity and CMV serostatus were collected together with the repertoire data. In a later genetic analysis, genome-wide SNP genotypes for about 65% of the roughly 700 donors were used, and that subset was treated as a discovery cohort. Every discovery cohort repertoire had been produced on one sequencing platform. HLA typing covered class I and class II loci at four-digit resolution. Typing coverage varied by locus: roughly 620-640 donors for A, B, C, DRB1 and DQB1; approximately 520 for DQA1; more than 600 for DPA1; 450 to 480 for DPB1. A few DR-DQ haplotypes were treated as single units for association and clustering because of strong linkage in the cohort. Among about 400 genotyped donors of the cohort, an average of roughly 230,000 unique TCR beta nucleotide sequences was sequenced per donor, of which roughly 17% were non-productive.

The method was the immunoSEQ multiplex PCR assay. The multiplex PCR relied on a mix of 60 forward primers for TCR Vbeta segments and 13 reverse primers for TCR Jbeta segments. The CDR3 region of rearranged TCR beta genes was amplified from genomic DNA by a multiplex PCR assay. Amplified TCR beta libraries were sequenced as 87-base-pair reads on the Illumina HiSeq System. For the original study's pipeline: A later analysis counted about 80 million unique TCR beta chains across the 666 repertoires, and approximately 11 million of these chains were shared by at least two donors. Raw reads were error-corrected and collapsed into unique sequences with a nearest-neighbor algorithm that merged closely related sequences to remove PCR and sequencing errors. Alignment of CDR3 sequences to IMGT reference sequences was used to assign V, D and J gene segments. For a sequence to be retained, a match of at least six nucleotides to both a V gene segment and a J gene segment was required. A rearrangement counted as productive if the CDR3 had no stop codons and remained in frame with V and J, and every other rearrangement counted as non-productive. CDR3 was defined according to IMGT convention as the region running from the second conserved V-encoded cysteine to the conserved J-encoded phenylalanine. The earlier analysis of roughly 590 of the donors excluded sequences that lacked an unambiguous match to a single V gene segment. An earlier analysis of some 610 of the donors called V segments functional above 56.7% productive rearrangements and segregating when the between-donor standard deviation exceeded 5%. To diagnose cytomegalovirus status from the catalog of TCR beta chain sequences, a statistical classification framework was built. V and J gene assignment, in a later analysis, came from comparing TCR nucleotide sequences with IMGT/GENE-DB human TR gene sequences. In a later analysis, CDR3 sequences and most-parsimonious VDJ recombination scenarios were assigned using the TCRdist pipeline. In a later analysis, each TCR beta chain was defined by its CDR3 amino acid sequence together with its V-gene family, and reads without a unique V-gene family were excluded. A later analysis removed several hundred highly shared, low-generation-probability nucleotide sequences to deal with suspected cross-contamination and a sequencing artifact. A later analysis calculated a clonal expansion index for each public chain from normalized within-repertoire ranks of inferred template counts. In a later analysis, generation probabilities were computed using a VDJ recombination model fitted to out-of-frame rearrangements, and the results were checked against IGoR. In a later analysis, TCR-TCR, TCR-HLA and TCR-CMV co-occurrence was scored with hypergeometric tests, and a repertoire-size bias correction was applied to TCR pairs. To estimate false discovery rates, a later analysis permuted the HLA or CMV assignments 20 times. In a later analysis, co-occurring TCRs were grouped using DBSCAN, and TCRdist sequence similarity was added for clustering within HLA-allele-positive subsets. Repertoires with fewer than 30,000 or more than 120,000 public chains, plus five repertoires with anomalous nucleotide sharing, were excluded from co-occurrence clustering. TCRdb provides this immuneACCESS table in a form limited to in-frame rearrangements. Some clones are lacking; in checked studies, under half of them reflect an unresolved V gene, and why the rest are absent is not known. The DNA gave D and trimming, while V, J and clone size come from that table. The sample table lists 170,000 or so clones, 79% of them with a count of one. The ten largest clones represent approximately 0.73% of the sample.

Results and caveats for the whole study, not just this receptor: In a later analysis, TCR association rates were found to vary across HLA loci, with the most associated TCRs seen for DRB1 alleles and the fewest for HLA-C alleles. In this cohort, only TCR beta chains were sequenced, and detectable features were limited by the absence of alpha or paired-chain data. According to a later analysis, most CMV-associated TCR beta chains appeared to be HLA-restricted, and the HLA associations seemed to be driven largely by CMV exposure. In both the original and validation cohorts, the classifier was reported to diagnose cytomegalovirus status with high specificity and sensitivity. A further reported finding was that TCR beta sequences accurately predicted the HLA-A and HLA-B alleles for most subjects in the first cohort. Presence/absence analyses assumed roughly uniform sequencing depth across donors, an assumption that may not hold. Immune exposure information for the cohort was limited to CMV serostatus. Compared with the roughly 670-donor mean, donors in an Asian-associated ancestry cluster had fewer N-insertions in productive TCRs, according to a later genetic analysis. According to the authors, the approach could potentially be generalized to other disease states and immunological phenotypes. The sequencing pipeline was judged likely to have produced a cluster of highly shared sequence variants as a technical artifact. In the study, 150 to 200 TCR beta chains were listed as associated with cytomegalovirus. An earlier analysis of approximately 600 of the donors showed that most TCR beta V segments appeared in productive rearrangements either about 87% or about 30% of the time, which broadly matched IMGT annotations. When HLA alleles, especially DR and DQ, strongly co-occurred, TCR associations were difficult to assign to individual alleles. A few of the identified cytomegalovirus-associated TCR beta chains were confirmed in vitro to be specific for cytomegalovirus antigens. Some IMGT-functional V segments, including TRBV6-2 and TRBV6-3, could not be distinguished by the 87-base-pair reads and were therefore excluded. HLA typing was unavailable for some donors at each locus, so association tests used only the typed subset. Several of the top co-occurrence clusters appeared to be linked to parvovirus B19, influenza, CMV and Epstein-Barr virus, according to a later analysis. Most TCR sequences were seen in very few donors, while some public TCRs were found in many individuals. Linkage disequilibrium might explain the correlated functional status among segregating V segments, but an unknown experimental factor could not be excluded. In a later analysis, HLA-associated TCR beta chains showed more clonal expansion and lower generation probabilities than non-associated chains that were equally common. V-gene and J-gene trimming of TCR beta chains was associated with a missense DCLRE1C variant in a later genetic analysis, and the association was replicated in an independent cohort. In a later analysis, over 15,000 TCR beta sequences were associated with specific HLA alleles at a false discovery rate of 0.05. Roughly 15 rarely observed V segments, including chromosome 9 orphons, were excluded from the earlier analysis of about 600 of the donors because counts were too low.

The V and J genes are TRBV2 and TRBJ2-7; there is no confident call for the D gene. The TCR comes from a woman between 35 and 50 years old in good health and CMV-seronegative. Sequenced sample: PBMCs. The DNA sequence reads TGTGCCAGCAGTGAACAGACCTACGAGCAGTACTTC. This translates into CASSEQTYEQYF.